The 24 T cell receptor beta chains presented below share a single source sample, sequenced in a study of blood T cell repertoires in COVID-19. Method: immunoSEQ multiplex PCR; TCRdb's copy keeps in-frame clones and lacks some. The sample has around 300,000 clones, around 90% seen once; the top ten hold roughly 6%. The sample was peripheral blood. These receptors originate from a woman aged 45-60 years with COVID-19, enrolled during active disease.

The chain is built from TRBV5-1 and TRBJ2-7; D unresolved. This CDR3 is built from 14 residues. Trimming pared 4 bases from V and 0 bases from J, leaving 11 bases between. CDR1 and CDR2 (germline): SGHRS, YFSETQ. In nucleotides, the CDR3 is TGCGCCAGCAGCCAGGATCATACCTCCTACGAGCAGTACTTC. Translation gives CASSQDHTSYEQYF.

In this sample, this clone turned up once. This chain connects TRBV4-2 to TRBJ2-3, with a possible D match to TRBD2 (5 bases). Trimming took 2 bases from V and 6 from J, leaving 12 bases between them. Looked up from germline, CDR1 is LGHNA and CDR2 is YNFKEQ. There are 14 residues in the CDR3. The CDR3 spells CASSQLHRGDTQYF. In DNA, the CDR3 is TGTGCCAGCAGCCAACTCCACAGAGGGGATACGCAGTATTTT.

The chain has TRBV6-1 and TRBJ2-2, with 8 nucleotides matching TRBD1. Trimming took 2 bases from V and 7 from J; bases not matched to a gene: 9. Germline CDR1 is MNHNS and CDR2 is SASEGT. The CDR3 is 16 residues long. CDR3 sequence (DNA): TGTGCCAGCAGTGAACAGGGGGCGGACCTGGGCGGGGAGCTGTTTTTT. Its protein is CASSEQGADLGGELFF.

The chain carries TRBV11-3 and TRBJ2-1; 7 nucleotides line up with TRBD2. Germline-derived CDR1 and CDR2 are SGHNT and YENEEA. The CDR3 consists of 16 residues. Trimming took 2 bases from V and 7 from J; bases not matched to a gene: 11. The CDR3 sequence: CASSLLITGGGNEQFF. CDR3 sequence (DNA): TGTGCCAGCAGCTTACTAATTACGGGAGGAGGTAATGAGCAGTTCTTC.

V is TRBV28 and J is TRBJ1-4; TRBD1 matches at 7 bases. The CDR3 is made up of 16 amino acids. Germline V gene data show CDR1 as MDHEN and CDR2 as SYDVKM. The J segment lost 1 base and the V segment lost 5 bases, leaving 7 bases of the junction unmatched. The CDR3 DNA reads TGTGCCAGCAGTCCGACGACAGGGAGAACTAATGAAAAACTGTTTTTT. Translating it yields CASSPTTGRTNEKLFF.

The V gene is TRBV19, the J gene TRBJ2-1; D is perhaps TRBD2 (6 bases). The CDR3 is made up of 14 amino acids. Germline CDR1 is LNHDA and CDR2 is SQIVND (reference sequence). The V end was cut by 6 bases, the J end by 7 bases, with 16 bases between. The CDR3 DNA follows: TGTGCCAGTAGGGCGACCGGGACTCGGAATGAGCAGTTCTTC. Its protein product is CASRATGTRNEQFF.

This chain connects TRBV5-3 to TRBJ2-5, with 11 positions matching TRBD2. TRBV5-3 is filed as an ORF, its function uncertain. Unmatched junction bases numbered 1, after V lost 0 bases and J lost 3 bases. The CDR3 has 15 amino acids. The chain's CDR3 is CARSLVLAGEETQYF. Written as DNA, the CDR3 is TGTGCCAGAAGCTTGGTACTAGCGGGAGAAGAGACCCAGTACTTC.

The V call is TRBV11-3, the J call TRBJ2-1; 9 bases are a match to TRBD2. V lost 1 base and J lost 3; bases outside the gene matches: 7. CDR3 length: 17 residues. Germline lookup yields CDR1 SGHNT and CDR2 YENEEA. For the CDR3, the DNA is TGTGCCAGCAGCTTAGGTTACGGCGGGAGGGACTACAATGAGCAGTTCTTC. Translated, it gives CASSLGYGGRDYNEQFF.

The chain links TRBV5-1 to TRBJ1-6; 10 bases are shared with TRBD1. The length of the CDR3 is 16 residues. Germline V gives CDR1 SGHRS, CDR2 YFSETQ. With V trimmed by 4 bases and J by 7 bases, 8 bases remained unmatched. The CDR3 loop is CASSRGEDRGNSPLHF. CDR3 sequence (DNA): TGCGCCAGCAGCCGGGGAGAGGACAGGGGGAATTCACCCCTCCACTTT.

This chain connects TRBV5-1 to TRBJ1-2; TRBD1 aligns across 7 bases. The CDR3 has 13 residues. Germline V lookup: CDR1 SGHRS, CDR2 YFSETQ. The J segment lost 4 bases and the V segment lost 4 bases, leaving 4 bases of the junction unmatched. In DNA form, the CDR3 reads TGCGCCAGCAGCGGGACAGTAGGCTATGGCTACACCTTC. Translation: CASSGTVGYGYTF. Based on the CDR3 plus reference TRBV5-1 and TRBJ1-2, the full variable domain is KAGVTQTPRYLIKTRGQQVTLSCSPISGHRSVSWYQQTPGQGLQFLFEYFSETQRNKGNFPGRFSGRQFSNSRSEMNVSTLELGDSALYLCASSGTVGYGYTFGSGTRLTVV.

The chain recombines TRBV18 with TRBJ1-1; tentatively, D is TRBD1 (6 bases). V shed 3 bases and J shed 6 bases, with 20 bases lying between them. The CDR3 sequence is 16 residues long. Per germline, CDR1 KGHSH and CDR2 LQKENI. CDR3 bases: TGTGCCAGCTCACCGACAGGTACCGAACGAACAGCTGAAGCTTTCTTT. Its translation is CASSPTGTERTAEAFF.

This clone has a handful of counts. This sample also contains other DNA sequences that code for the same CDR3. The chain joins TRBV18 to TRBJ1-1, with D unclear. Trimming removed 5 bases at V and 0 bases at J, with 7 bases between. The CDR3 is 13 amino acids. Germline V gene lookup returns CDR1 KGHSH and CDR2 LQKENI. The CDR3 loop reads CASSEGMNTEAFF. CDR3 coding DNA: TGTGCCAGCTCAGAGGGAATGAACACTGAAGCTTTCTTT.

This chain uses TRBV2 with TRBJ1-6; D is uncertain. The CDR3 contains 16 residues. Germline values: CDR1 SNHLY, CDR2 FYNNEI. Trimming stripped 1 base from V and 3 bases from J, with 10 bases between. DNA of the CDR3: TGTGCCAGCAGTGAAGAACTCCCCTTCTATAATTCACCCCTCCACTTT. It is translated as CASSEELPFYNSPLHF. Supplemented by reference TRBV2 and TRBJ1-6, the full variable domain reads EPEVTQTPSHQVTQMGQEVILRCVPISNHLYFYWYRQILGQKVEFLVSFYNNEISEKSEIFDDQFSVERPDGSNFTLKIRSTKLEDSAMYFCASSEELPFYNSPLHFGNGTRLTVT.

The chain links TRBV15 to TRBJ1-1; D is ambiguous. This CDR3 contains 13 residues. Germline V gene sequence: CDR1 LNHNV, CDR2 YYDKDF (reference sequence). The germline V and J ends were trimmed by 2 bases and 0 bases, with 4 bases remaining between them. This CDR3 is CATSRHLNTEAFF. CDR3 in DNA: TGTGCCACCAGCAGACATCTGAACACTGAAGCTTTCTTT.

The chain couples TRBV7-7 to TRBJ2-2; 9 nucleotides agree with TRBD2. There are 16 residues in the CDR3. Losses at the gene ends were 2 bases for V and 5 bases for J; bases not matched to a gene: 6. Per the germline V gene, CDR1 is SSHAT and CDR2 is FNYEAQ (reference sequence). In nucleotides, the CDR3 is TGTGCCAGCAGCTTAAGTAGCGGGAGTGGAACCGGGGAGCTGTTTTTT. The encoded protein is CASSLSSGSGTGELFF. The entire variable domain, with the rest obtained from reference TRBV7-7 and TRBJ2-2, is as follows: GAGVSQSPRYKVTKRGQDVTLRCDPISSHATLYWYQQALGQGPEFLTYFNYEAQPDKSGLPSDRFSAERPEGSISTLTIQRTEQRDSAMYRCASSLSSGSGTGELFFGEGSRLTVL.

The chain is built from TRBV10-2 and TRBJ2-5; 10 nucleotides align to TRBD2. Trimming removed 7 bases from V and 2 bases from J; junction bases left unmatched: 4. CDR1 WSHSY and CDR2 SAAADI come from the germline V gene. The CDR3 sequence is 14 residues long. The CDR3 is CASNVAGGQETQYF. CDR3 DNA sequence: TGCGCCAGCAATGTAGCGGGGGGACAAGAGACCCAGTACTTC.

The chain is built from TRBV11-3 and TRBJ2-5; 7 positions match TRBD2. The CDR3 extends over 16 amino acids. Unmatched junction bases numbered 9, after V lost 0 bases and J lost 5 bases. Per germline, CDR1 SGHNT and CDR2 YENEEA. The chain's CDR3 is CASSLDSSGIGETQYF. In nucleotides, the CDR3 is TGTGCCAGCAGCTTAGATTCCAGCGGGATTGGGGAGACCCAGTACTTC.

The chain carries TRBV5-1 and TRBJ2-1, with 7 bases aligning to TRBD2. The CDR3 has 16 residues. Germline values: CDR1 SGHRS, CDR2 YFSETQ. Trimming took 4 bases from V and 2 from J; bases not matched to a gene: 9. The CDR3 DNA follows: TGCGCCAGCAGCCCCAGGGATGCGGGAGCCTACAATGAGCAGTTCTTC. Its protein product is CASSPRDAGAYNEQFF.

This clone has a single count. The chain couples TRBV30 to TRBJ2-7; weak D call: TRBD2 (5 bases). V gave up 2 bases and J gave up 3 bases, with 8 bases separating them. Germline V gene data show CDR1 as GTSNPN and CDR2 as SVGIG (reference sequence). This CDR3 contains 12 residues. CDR3 DNA sequence: TGTGCCTGGAGTTCGGAGGTCTACGAGCAGTACTTC. Amino acid sequence: CAWSSEVYEQYF.

The CDR3 is CASSSRDRGPGETQYF. CDR3 DNA sequence: TGCGCCAGCAGCAGCCGGGACAGGGGCCCGGGAGAGACCCAGTACTTC. V usage is TRBV5-1 and J usage is TRBJ2-5; 10 bases align to TRBD1. Germline assignment: CDR1 SGHRS and CDR2 YFSETQ. This CDR3 contains 16 residues. The trim removed 4 bases at V and 4 bases at J, leaving 10 bases unmatched. Full variable domain (missing parts from reference TRBV5-1 and TRBJ2-5): KAGVTQTPRYLIKTRGQQVTLSCSPISGHRSVSWYQQTPGQGLQFLFEYFSETQRNKGNFPGRFSGRQFSNSRSEMNVSTLELGDSALYLCASSSRDRGPGETQYFGPGTRLLVL.

The chain employs TRBV10-1 and TRBJ1-1; perhaps TRBD1 as D (5 bases). The V end lost 6 bases, the J end lost 2 bases, and 19 bases lay between the germline ends. CDR1 and CDR2 from the germline V gene are WNHNN and SYGVQD (reference sequence). CDR3 length equals 16 residues. The CDR3 sequence: CASSRPRGGGNTEAFF. DNA of the CDR3: TGCGCCAGCAGCCGTCCTCGGGGGGGAGGTAACACTGAAGCTTTCTTT.

Here the CDR3 reads CASSSWAPSRRETQYF. CDR3 sequence (DNA): TGTGCCAGCAGCTCGTGGGCCCCGTCCCGTCGAGAGACCCAGTACTTC. The gene calls are TRBV27 and TRBJ2-5; D gene ambiguous. There are 16 residues in the CDR3. The V and J ends lost 6 bases and 4 bases respectively, with 21 bases between them. The germline gives CDR1 MNHEY, CDR2 SMNVEV (reference sequence).

J is TRBJ2-3 and V is TRBV4-2; 9 nucleotides match TRBD2. With V trimmed by 4 bases and J by 2 bases, 7 bases remained unmatched. The CDR3 has 16 residues. Germline CDR1 reads LGHNA; CDR2 reads YNFKEQ. DNA for the CDR3: TGTGCCAGCAGCCGACGACTAGCGGAGCCCACAGATACGCAGTATTTT. It yields the protein CASSRRLAEPTDTQYF.

The rearrangement links TRBV2 to TRBJ1-1, with TRBD1 as a possible D gene (6 bases). V shed 3 bases and J shed 4 bases, with 9 bases lying between them. CDR1 SNHLY and CDR2 FYNNEI come from the germline V gene. This CDR3 comprises 13 residues. CDR3 sequence: CASSDQGSTEAFF. CDR3 nucleotide sequence: TGTGCCAGCAGTGACCAGGGGTCCACTGAAGCTTTCTTT. The variable domain in full, with the rest retrieved from reference TRBV2 and TRBJ1-1, is EPEVTQTPSHQVTQMGQEVILRCVPISNHLYFYWYRQILGQKVEFLVSFYNNEISEKSEIFDDQFSVERPDGSNFTLKIRSTKLEDSAMYFCASSDQGSTEAFFGQGTRLTVV.